The 20 T cell receptor beta chains in this list originate from one sample, sequenced in a study of T cell repertoires in cytomegalovirus infection. Their cognate antigens are unknown. TCRdb used MiXCR to reprocess the reads, holding one entry per CDR3 protein. The sample has about 350,000 distinct CDR3 sequences, about 35% seen once. The material was cultured PBMCs, obtained from culture after CMV antigen stimulation. The receptors were gathered from a human donor in good health (CMV status not recorded). Some clones in this sample may be carry-over from other donors' samples.

The rearrangement joins TRBV19 to TRBJ2-3; a possible D gene is TRBD2 (6 bases). V was cut by 7 bases and J by 4 bases, with 12 bases left in between. Germline V gives CDR1 LNHDA, CDR2 SQIVND (reference sequence). The CDR3 is 13 residues long. The CDR3: CASNGGVADTQYF. The CDR3 nucleotides are TGTGCCAGTAACGGGGGAGTCGCAGATACGCAGTATTTT.

The CDR3 reads CASRQGTAGNTIYF. In DNA form, the CDR3 reads TGTGCCAGCAGGCAGGGGACAGCTGGAAACACCATATATTTT. J is TRBJ1-3 and V is TRBV3-1, with 7 bases matching TRBD1. The CDR3 spans 14 residues. V lost 6 bases to trimming and J lost 2 bases; unmatched junction nucleotides: 4. Per germline, CDR1 LGHDT and CDR2 YNNKEL (reference sequence).

The CDR3 is CAIRGTGTSGRETQYF. CDR3 bases: TGTGCCATCAGGGGAACCGGGACTAGCGGGAGAGAGACCCAGTACTTC. The rearrangement links TRBV10-3 to TRBJ2-5; 14 bases line up with TRBD2. Germline V CDR1 and CDR2: ENHRY, SYGVKD. The V and J ends lost 6 bases and 4 bases, in that order; junction bases with no gene match: 7. The CDR3 sequence is 16 residues long.

This sequence joins TRBV7-9 and TRBJ1-1; a weak D match, TRBD1 (5 bases). The length of the CDR3 is 15 residues. V was cut by 5 bases and J by 8 bases, with 21 bases left in between. The germline V gene encodes CDR1 SEHNR and CDR2 FQNEAQ (reference sequence). CDR3 in DNA: TGTGCCAGCAGCCCTGGGGGTTACAATATGGTAGAAGCTTTCTTT. Its translation is CASSPGGYNMVEAFF.

The table lists this clonotype with many counts. J is TRBJ2-7 and V is TRBV7-2; 12 bases line up with TRBD2. Germline-derived CDR1 and CDR2 are SGHTA and FQGNSA. This CDR3 region has 15 residues. Trimming took 1 base from V and 7 from J; bases not matched to a gene: 5. The CDR3 protein is CASSLGTSGTREQYF. CDR3 DNA sequence: TGTGCCAGCAGCTTAGGGACTAGCGGGACTCGGGAGCAGTACTTC.

This clonotype was seen a few times. This chain uses TRBV11-2 with TRBJ1-6; no firm D call. The CDR3 extends over 17 amino acids. The V and J ends lost 4 bases and 0 bases respectively, with 13 bases between them. Germline V gives CDR1 SGHAT, CDR2 FQNNGV. As DNA, the CDR3 is TGTGCCAGCAGCTCCACAGCACCAAGCTCCTATAATTCACCCCTCCACTTT. This translates into CASSSTAPSSYNSPLHF.

This clonotype was observed at least ten times. This rearrangement joins TRBV7-6 to TRBJ2-3; 8 bases map to TRBD2. Germline CDR1 reads SGHVS; CDR2 reads FNYEAQ. V lost 5 bases to trimming and J lost 2 bases; unmatched junction nucleotides: 6. The CDR3 consists of 15 residues. DNA of the CDR3: TGTGCCAGCAGCGAAACTAGCGGACACACAGATACGCAGTATTTT. Protein product: CASSETSGHTDTQYF.

V usage is TRBV4-3 and J usage is TRBJ1-4; tentatively, D is TRBD1 (5 bases). The CDR3 length is 16 residues. Looked up from germline, CDR1 is LGHNA and CDR2 is YSLEER. Trimming left V 5 bases short and J 0 bases short, with 13 bases between. This chain's CDR3 is CASSKGEEATNEKLFF. CDR3 DNA sequence: TGCGCCAGCAGCAAAGGGGAGGAGGCAACTAATGAAAAACTGTTTTTT.

The sample holds a few counts of this clonotype. This chain uses TRBV5-8 with TRBJ2-1; 11 bases align to TRBD2. Trimming removed 0 bases from V and 3 bases from J; junction bases left unmatched: 5. CDR1 and CDR2 (germline): SGHTS, YDEGEE. The CDR3 spans 17 residues. The CDR3 coding sequence is TGTGCCAGCAGCTTGGGTTTGGGACTAGCGGACTACAATGAGCAGTTCTTC. Residues: CASSLGLGLADYNEQFF.

This clonotype was counted a few times. The chain uses TRBV7-9 and TRBJ2-1; 8 bases are shared with TRBD2. The ends lost 5 bases at V and 3 bases at J; junction bases unmatched: 6. In germline, CDR1 is SEHNR, CDR2 FQNEAQ (reference sequence). This CDR3 comprises 15 residues. CDR3 coding DNA: TGTGCCAGCAGCGTCAGCGGGAGCGTCTACAATGAGCAGTTCTTC. This codes for CASSVSGSVYNEQFF. The variable domain in full, with the rest retrieved from reference TRBV7-9 and TRBJ2-1, is DTGVSQNPRHKITKRGQNVTFRCDPISEHNRLYWYRQTLGQGPEFLTYFQNEAQLEKSRLLSDRFSAERPKGSFSTLEIQRTEQGDSAMYLCASSVSGSVYNEQFFGPGTRLTVL.

This chain joins TRBV11-2 and TRBJ1-1; 7 bases are shared with TRBD1. From germline, CDR1 is SGHAT and CDR2 FQNNGV. The trim removed 4 bases at V and 5 bases at J, leaving 10 bases unmatched. The CDR3 is 15 amino acids. CDR3 residues: CASSSRQGRGTEAFF. The CDR3 region has the DNA TGTGCCAGCAGCTCAAGACAGGGAAGGGGAACTGAAGCTTTCTTT. Combining the CDR3 with reference TRBV11-2 and TRBJ1-1 gives the whole variable domain EAGVAQSPRYKIIEKRQSVAFWCNPISGHATLYWYQQILGQGPKLLIQFQNNGVVDDSQLPKDRFSAERLKGVDSTLKIQPAKLEDSAVYLCASSSRQGRGTEAFFGQGTRLTVV.

This rearrangement joins TRBV15 to TRBJ2-7, with TRBD2 as a possible D gene (5 bases). CDR3 length equals 13 residues. Germline assignment: CDR1 LNHNV and CDR2 YYDKDF (reference sequence). Trimming shortened V by 3 bases and J by 0 bases, and 6 bases separated the two germline ends. The CDR3 coding sequence is TGTGCCACCAGCAGCGGGATCTCCTACGAGCAGTACTTC. Its protein is CATSSGISYEQYF.

There are a few counts of this clonotype. J is TRBJ2-3 and V is TRBV6-2 or TRBV6-3; weak D call: TRBD2 (7 bases). With 6 bases removed from V and 4 bases from J, the gap between germline ends came to 23 bases. CDR3 size: 17 residues. The germline V gene has CDR1 MNHEY and CDR2 SVGEGT. The CDR3 loop is CASSPPRGRGSSDTQYF. Written as DNA, the CDR3 is TGTGCCAGCAGCCCTCCCCGGGGGCGGGGGTCCTCAGATACGCAGTATTTT.

This sequence joins TRBV7-9 and TRBJ2-3; D may correspond to TRBD1 or TRBD2 (5 bases each). The CDR3 extends over 15 amino acids. CDR1 is SEHNR, CDR2 FQNEAQ, per germline (reference sequence). V lost 4 bases, J lost 3 bases, and 14 bases lay in between. CDR3 in DNA: TGTGCCAGCAGCTCCGGGACCTTGGAGACAGATACGCAGTATTTT. Protein sequence: CASSSGTLETDTQYF.

This clonotype was detected only a few times. The V and J genes are TRBV5-1 and TRBJ1-1; 8 bases are a match to TRBD1. The CDR3 totals 15 residues. Germline V gene sequence: CDR1 SGHRS, CDR2 YFSETQ. J lost 1 base, V lost 2 bases, and 4 bases had no gene match. CDR3 sequence: CASSLLTGENTEAFF. DNA for the CDR3: TGCGCCAGCAGCTTACTGACAGGGGAGAACACTGAAGCTTTCTTT. The full variable domain, with the rest looked up from reference TRBV5-1 and TRBJ1-1, is KAGVTQTPRYLIKTRGQQVTLSCSPISGHRSVSWYQQTPGQGLQFLFEYFSETQRNKGNFPGRFSGRQFSNSRSEMNVSTLELGDSALYLCASSLLTGENTEAFFGQGTRLTVV.

In this sample, this clonotype turned up a few times. The chain recombines TRBV6-2 or TRBV6-3 with TRBJ2-7, with D possibly TRBD1 on 5 matching bases. Germline lookup yields CDR1 MNHEY and CDR2 SVGEGT. V lost 6 bases, J lost 4 bases, and 10 bases lay in between. This CDR3 region has 12 residues. The CDR3 DNA reads TGTGCCAGCAGCGCGGACATTTACGAGCAGTACGTC. This sequence encodes CASSADIYEQYV.

The genes are TRBV2 and TRBJ2-5; D is possibly TRBD2 (6 bases). Deletions cut 6 bases from V and 0 bases from J, with 23 bases between. The CDR3 loop spans 18 amino acids. CDR1 and CDR2 (germline): SNHLY, FYNNEI. The CDR3 loop reads CASRALPTWREDQETQYF. CDR3 nucleotides: TGTGCCAGCAGGGCCCTCCCGACCTGGCGGGAAGACCAAGAGACCCAGTACTTC.

This clonotype was counted between two and nine times. V usage is TRBV7-9 and J usage is TRBJ2-7; D is undetermined. The germline V and J ends were trimmed by 5 bases and 0 bases, with 20 bases remaining between them. This CDR3 has 17 amino acids. Per germline, CDR1 SEHNR and CDR2 FQNEAQ (reference sequence). CDR3 sequence reads: CASSPPVRALGSYEQYF. The CDR3 nucleotides are TGTGCCAGCAGCCCCCCGGTACGGGCTCTAGGCTCCTACGAGCAGTACTTC. Full variable domain (rest looked up from reference TRBV7-9 and TRBJ2-7): DTGVSQNPRHKITKRGQNVTFRCDPISEHNRLYWYRQTLGQGPEFLTYFQNEAQLEKSRLLSDRFSAERPKGSFSTLEIQRTEQGDSAMYLCASSPPVRALGSYEQYFGPGTRLTVT.

The V gene is TRBV19, the J gene TRBJ2-3; 7 positions agree with TRBD1. This CDR3 is 15 amino acids long. The V gene's germline CDR1 is LNHDA and CDR2 SQIVND (reference sequence). The trim removed 2 bases at V and 1 base at J, leaving 3 bases unmatched. DNA for the CDR3: TGTGCCAGTAGTATACAGGGGGTAGGCACAGATACGCAGTATTTT. Translation: CASSIQGVGTDTQYF.

This clonotype was seen a few times. The chain combines TRBV4-1 with TRBJ2-6; 7 bases line up with TRBD2. The V gene's germline CDR1 is MGHRA and CDR2 YSYEKL. V was pared by 4 bases and J by 1 base, with 10 bases of the junction left unmatched. The CDR3 is 18 residues long. The CDR3 sequence is CASSPVGGGTSGANVLTF. In nucleotides, the CDR3 is TGCGCCAGCAGCCCAGTTGGGGGGGGAACTTCTGGGGCCAACGTCCTGACTTTC.